What follows are 18 T cell receptor beta chains derived from one specimen sequenced in a study of shared clonotypes between healthy human individuals. Assay used: immunoSEQ multiplex PCR; TCRdb lists only in-frame clones, some missing. The table lists millions of clones, 85% to 95% of them singletons. Sequenced: naive CD4+ T cells sorted from blood. Subset indicated: CD45RA+ positively selected. The receptor set was obtained from a man younger than 35 in good health.

The chain joins TRBV7-9 to TRBJ1-4; no clear D. The CDR3 covers 12 residues. CDR1 is SEHNR, CDR2 FQNEAQ, per germline (reference sequence). V lost 5 bases to trimming and J lost 8 bases, with 9 bases between them. The CDR3 region has the DNA TGTGCCAGCAGCCTCTACAGAGAAAAACTGTTTTTT. Residues: CASSLYREKLFF.

This rearrangement joins TRBV6-6 to TRBJ2-2; D ambiguous. The CDR3 extends over 16 amino acids. Trimming took 0 bases from V and 3 from J, leaving 11 bases between them. CDR1 and CDR2 from the germline V gene are MNHNY and SVGAGI (reference sequence). CDR3 protein: CASSYSRSHDTGELFF. CDR3 nucleotide sequence: TGTGCCAGCAGTTACTCGAGAAGTCACGACACCGGGGAGCTGTTTTTT.

V and J are TRBV5-1 and TRBJ2-5, with TRBD1 matching over 10 bases. Germline loops: CDR1 SGHRS, CDR2 YFSETQ. The CDR3 runs 16 residues. Trimming took 5 bases from V and 3 from J; bases not matched to a gene: 10. The CDR3 loop is CASRLTGTGAEETQYF. DNA for the CDR3: TGCGCCAGCAGGTTAACCGGGACAGGGGCAGAAGAGACCCAGTACTTC.

This chain links TRBV5-1 with TRBJ2-5; 9 positions match TRBD1. The CDR3 totals 16 residues. Germline trimming cut 4 bases from V and 2 bases from J; bases unmatched to any gene: 9. Germline values: CDR1 SGHRS, CDR2 YFSETQ. The CDR3 DNA sequence: TGCGCCAGCAGCGGCATTCCGGGACAGGGACAAGAGACCCAGTACTTC. Protein sequence: CASSGIPGQGQETQYF. The variable domain in full, completed from reference TRBV5-1 and TRBJ2-5, reads KAGVTQTPRYLIKTRGQQVTLSCSPISGHRSVSWYQQTPGQGLQFLFEYFSETQRNKGNFPGRFSGRQFSNSRSEMNVSTLELGDSALYLCASSGIPGQGQETQYFGPGTRLLVL.

This chain connects TRBV30 to TRBJ2-5; possibly TRBD1 for D (6 bases). The CDR3 covers 12 residues. Germline V CDR1 and CDR2: GTSNPN, SVGIG (reference sequence). The V end was cut by 4 bases, the J end by 2 bases, with 8 bases between. CDR3 DNA sequence: TGTGCCTGGAATACAGGGCAAGAGACCCAGTACTTC. It is translated as CAWNTGQETQYF.

A remark on this clone: Other DNA sequences in the same sample also yield this CDR3. The chain combines TRBV11-2 with TRBJ1-3, with 7 nucleotides matching TRBD1. Germline assignment: CDR1 SGHAT and CDR2 FQNNGV. V lost 3 bases to trimming and J lost 4 bases; unmatched junction nucleotides: 6. CDR3 length: 15 amino acids. The CDR3 loop is CASSLEGASGNTIYF. CDR3 in DNA: TGTGCCAGCAGCTTGGAGGGGGCGTCCGGAAACACCATATATTTT.

This chain links TRBV5-6 with TRBJ2-3; D remains ambiguous. V was pared by 2 bases and J by 4 bases, with 8 bases between. This CDR3 spans 13 amino acids. Germline V gene sequence: CDR1 SGHDT, CDR2 YYEEEE. The CDR3 spells CASSFGESDTQYF. The CDR3 DNA sequence: TGTGCCAGCAGCTTTGGAGAGTCAGATACGCAGTATTTT.

V usage is TRBV6-5 and J usage is TRBJ2-1; the D is unclear. The CDR3 spans 11 residues. Trimming cost V 10 bases and J 6 bases, with 10 bases left between them. Germline assignment: CDR1 MNHEY and CDR2 SVGAGI. The CDR3 sequence is CATRVVNEQFF. The CDR3 DNA follows: TGTGCCACAAGGGTAGTCAATGAGCAGTTCTTC.

This chain uses TRBV9 with TRBJ1-2; TRBD1 aligns across 7 bases. The CDR3 runs 15 residues. Germline V lookup: CDR1 SGDLS, CDR2 YYNGEE. V gave up 0 bases and J gave up 1 base; unmatched junction bases: 3. CDR3 in DNA: TGTGCCAGCAGCGTAGGGGACAGAGATAACTATGGCTACACCTTC. Translated: CASSVGDRDNYGYTF.

The chain carries TRBV6-5 and TRBJ1-2; D gene uncertain. This CDR3 comprises 15 residues. Between the trimmed V and J ends, which lost 0 bases and 2 bases, there was a span of 10 bases. In germline, CDR1 is MNHEY, CDR2 SVGAGI. CDR3 DNA sequence: TGTGCCAGCAGTTACTCGGGCAGTACCAACTATGGCTACACCTTC. It yields the protein CASSYSGSTNYGYTF.

The chain joins TRBV27 to TRBJ2-7, with TRBD1 identical over 9 bases. Germline values: CDR1 MNHEY, CDR2 SMNVEV (reference sequence). V trimming: 6 bases; J trimming: 6 bases; junction bases outside the gene matches: 3. There are 12 residues in the CDR3. DNA of the CDR3: TGTGCCAGCAGGAGGGGACAGGGCGAGCAGTACTTC. This codes for CASRRGQGEQYF.

This chain joins TRBV10-3 and TRBJ1-2; D is possibly TRBD1 (5 bases). The germline gives CDR1 ENHRY, CDR2 SYGVKD. This CDR3 is 14 amino acids long. Trimming pared 0 bases from V and 3 bases from J, leaving 8 bases between. The CDR3 region is CAISESRGHYGYTF. The CDR3 coding sequence is TGTGCCATCAGTGAGTCGCGGGGACACTATGGCTACACCTTC.

The chain links TRBV5-1 to TRBJ2-7; 7 bases fit TRBD2. The ends lost 4 bases at V and 0 bases at J; junction bases unmatched: 4. Germline lookup yields CDR1 SGHRS and CDR2 YFSETQ. This CDR3 has 14 amino acids. The CDR3 region has the DNA TGCGCCAGCAGCCCGACTAGCCGCTCCTACGAGCAGTACTTC. Its translation is CASSPTSRSYEQYF.

The chain is built from TRBV14 and TRBJ2-5; 8 bases fit TRBD2. The CDR3 consists of 13 residues. Per the germline V gene, CDR1 is SGHDN and CDR2 is FVKESK. Losses at the gene ends were 9 bases for V and 1 base for J; bases not matched to a gene: 4. In DNA form, the CDR3 reads TGTGCCAGTGCGGGGGGCCTCCAAGAGACCCAGTACTTC. The encoded protein is CASAGGLQETQYF. The full variable domain, rest sourced from reference TRBV14 and TRBJ2-5, is EAGVTQFPSHSVIEKGQTVTLRCDPISGHDNLYWYRRVMGKEIKFLLHFVKESKQDESGMPNNRFLAERTGGTYSTLKVQPAELEDSGVYFCASAGGLQETQYFGPGTRLLVL.

This chain uses TRBV10-3 with TRBJ2-3; 9 nucleotides line up with TRBD2. The CDR3 contains 16 residues. Per germline, CDR1 ENHRY and CDR2 SYGVKD. V was pared by 4 bases and J by 2 bases, with 7 bases of the junction left unmatched. The CDR3 coding sequence is TGTGCCATCAGTGGGATGACTAGCGGAAACACAGATACGCAGTATTTT. It yields the protein CAISGMTSGNTDTQYF.

CDR3 protein: CSVDREGTEAFF. DNA of the CDR3: TGCAGCGTGGACAGGGAGGGCACTGAAGCTTTCTTT. The chain carries TRBV29-1 and TRBJ1-1; 8 bases are a match to TRBD1. This CDR3 has 12 amino acids. V lost 6 bases, J lost 4 bases, and 4 bases stayed unmatched. Germline assignment: CDR1 SQVTM and CDR2 ANQGSEA. Together with reference TRBV29-1 and TRBJ1-1, the CDR3 gives the full variable domain: SAVISQKPSRDICQRGTSLTIQCQVDSQVTMMFWYRQQPGQSLTLIATANQGSEATYESGFVIDKFPISRPNLTFSTLTVSNMSPEDSSIYLCSVDREGTEAFFGQGTRLTVV.

The chain has TRBV4-1 and TRBJ2-1; 16 positions agree with TRBD2. Unmatched junction bases numbered 16, after V lost 3 bases and J lost 8 bases. The V gene's germline CDR1 is MGHRA and CDR2 YSYEKL. This CDR3 spans 20 amino acids. The CDR3 spells CASSHKGGTSGRALKDEQFF. DNA of the CDR3: TGCGCCAGCAGCCATAAAGGAGGGACTAGCGGGAGGGCCCTGAAAGATGAGCAGTTCTTC.

The genes are TRBV30 and TRBJ2-1; 15 nucleotides match TRBD2. CDR3 length: 16 residues. Germline trimming cut 5 bases from V and 10 bases from J; bases unmatched to any gene: 12. The germline gives CDR1 GTSNPN, CDR2 SVGIG (reference sequence). CDR3 amino acids: CAWVSGLAGGPWEQFF. CDR3 nucleotides: TGTGCCTGGGTCTCAGGACTAGCGGGGGGGCCGTGGGAGCAGTTCTTC.